Listed below are T cell receptor beta chains from one sample, sequenced in a study of CD8 T cells in Susac syndrome. TCRdb redid the calling of the immunoSEQ multiplex PCR reads with MiXCR, one entry per CDR3 protein. Here the sample spans around 190,000 distinct CDR3 sequences, roughly 92% being singletons. The sample comprised CD4+ T cells from PBMCs. These TCRs come from a human donor in good health. CDR3s include the opening cysteine and the closing phenylalanine or tryptophan. The D gene is left open where the match is weak. Clone size is not always given. Where it is, it says once, few, many or a class for expanded clones.

cdr3_length: 14
j_call: TRBJ1-1
d_call: NA
v_call: TRBV19
clone_size: NA
cdr3_aa: CASSIGRTNTEAFF
cdr3_nt: TGTGCCAGTAGTATCGGGCGGACAAACACTGAAGCTTTCTTT

cdr3_length: 14
j_call: TRBJ2-3
d_call: NA
v_call: TRBV20-1
clone_size: NA
cdr3_aa: CSARKAGRTDTQYF
cdr3_nt: TGCAGTGCCCGGAAGGCAGGGAGGACAGATACGCAGTATTTT

cdr3_length: 13
j_call: TRBJ1-6
d_call: NA
v_call: TRBV6-5
clone_size: NA
cdr3_aa: CASSPTIISPLHF
cdr3_nt: TGTGCCAGCAGTCCGACCATAATTTCACCCCTCCACTTT

cdr3_length: 13
j_call: TRBJ1-6
d_call: NA
v_call: TRBV13
clone_size: once
cdr3_aa: CASSTQRNSPLHF
cdr3_nt: TGTGCCAGCAGCACCCAGAGGAATTCACCCCTCCACTTT

cdr3_length: 15
j_call: TRBJ2-7
d_call: NA
v_call: TRBV14
clone_size: NA
cdr3_aa: CASSQEVGRGIEQYF
cdr3_nt: TGTGCCAGCAGCCAAGAGGTCGGGCGGGGAATCGAGCAGTACTTC

cdr3_length: 14
j_call: TRBJ1-4
d_call: NA
v_call: TRBV11-2
clone_size: NA
cdr3_aa: CASSFDRRGEKLFF
cdr3_nt: TGTGCCAGCAGCTTCGACAGAAGGGGGGAAAAACTGTTTTTT

cdr3_length: 15
j_call: TRBJ1-4
d_call: NA
v_call: TRBV12-3/TRBV12-4
clone_size: NA
cdr3_aa: CASSLSGGTNEKLFF
cdr3_nt: TGTGCCAGCAGTTTATCGGGGGGGACTAATGAAAAACTGTTTTTT

cdr3_length: 20
j_call: TRBJ2-1
d_call: TRBD2
v_call: TRBV24-1
clone_size: once
cdr3_aa: CATSDLGTSGGKSSYNEQFF
cdr3_nt: TGTGCCACCAGTGATCTCGGGACTAGCGGGGGGAAGAGCTCCTACAATGAGCAGTTCTTC

cdr3_length: 14
j_call: TRBJ2-7
d_call: TRBD1
v_call: TRBV6-2/TRBV6-3
clone_size: NA
cdr3_aa: CASSPPIGTGEQYF
cdr3_nt: TGTGCCAGCAGCCCGCCGATTGGGACAGGAGAGCAGTACTTC

cdr3_length: 17
j_call: TRBJ2-3
d_call: TRBD2
v_call: TRBV27
clone_size: NA
cdr3_aa: CASSYHGLAETTDTQYF
cdr3_nt: TGTGCCAGCAGCTACCACGGACTAGCGGAGACCACAGATACGCAGTATTTT

cdr3_length: 16
j_call: TRBJ2-3
d_call: TRBD2
v_call: TRBV30
clone_size: NA
cdr3_aa: CAWGSGKRGGKDTQYF
cdr3_nt: TGTGCCTGGGGATCCGGGAAGCGGGGGGGCAAAGATACGCAGTATTTT

cdr3_length: 14
j_call: TRBJ1-5
d_call: NA
v_call: TRBV28
clone_size: NA
cdr3_aa: CASSLLPGTQPQHF
cdr3_nt: TGTGCCAGCAGTTTATTGCCAGGGACTCAGCCCCAGCATTTT

cdr3_length: 13
j_call: TRBJ1-1
d_call: NA
v_call: TRBV7-9
clone_size: NA
cdr3_aa: CASSLVDVGQAFF
cdr3_nt: TGTGCCAGCAGCTTAGTTGACGTGGGGCAGGCTTTCTTT

cdr3_length: 16
j_call: TRBJ1-5
d_call: NA
v_call: TRBV5-6
clone_size: NA
cdr3_aa: CASSPGGRIATNPQHF
cdr3_nt: TGTGCCAGCAGCCCGGGAGGGAGGATTGCGACTAATCCCCAGCATTTT

cdr3_length: 15
j_call: TRBJ1-1
d_call: NA
v_call: TRBV9
clone_size: NA
cdr3_aa: CASSVDPAPNTEAFF
cdr3_nt: TGTGCCAGCAGCGTAGACCCAGCTCCGAACACTGAAGCTTTCTTT

cdr3_length: 14
j_call: TRBJ1-2
d_call: TRBD1
v_call: TRBV28
clone_size: NA
cdr3_aa: CASRAGQGGYGYTF
cdr3_nt: TGTGCCAGCAGGGCAGGACAGGGGGGTTATGGCTACACCTTC

cdr3_length: 13
j_call: TRBJ1-2
d_call: NA
v_call: TRBV5-4
clone_size: NA
cdr3_aa: CASSLSGVSGYTF
cdr3_nt: TGTGCCAGCAGCTTATCAGGGGTTAGTGGCTACACCTTC

cdr3_length: 16
j_call: TRBJ2-6
d_call: NA
v_call: TRBV9
clone_size: NA
cdr3_aa: CASSVSGSPGANVLTF
cdr3_nt: TGTGCCAGCAGCGTTTCAGGTTCCCCTGGGGCCAACGTCCTGACTTTC

cdr3_length: 16
j_call: TRBJ2-2
d_call: TRBD2
v_call: TRBV28
clone_size: NA
cdr3_aa: CASSLWRGEYTGELFF
cdr3_nt: TGTGCCAGCAGTTTATGGCGGGGGGAATACACCGGGGAGCTGTTTTTT

cdr3_length: 15
j_call: TRBJ2-2
d_call: NA
v_call: TRBV5-1
clone_size: NA
cdr3_aa: CASSLGGSNTGELFF
cdr3_nt: TGCGCCAGCAGTCTCGGAGGGTCGAACACCGGGGAGCTGTTTTTT

cdr3_length: 14
j_call: TRBJ2-6
d_call: NA
v_call: TRBV6-1
clone_size: few
cdr3_aa: CASSSGNEANVLTF
cdr3_nt: TGTGCCAGCAGTTCCGGGAATGAGGCCAACGTCCTGACTTTC

cdr3_length: 17
j_call: TRBJ1-4
d_call: TRBD1
v_call: TRBV4-1
clone_size: NA
cdr3_aa: CASSQDQGATSNEKLFF
cdr3_nt: TGCGCCAGCAGCCAAGATCAGGGGGCCACATCTAATGAAAAACTGTTTTTT

cdr3_length: 14
j_call: TRBJ1-4
d_call: NA
v_call: TRBV7-8
clone_size: NA
cdr3_aa: CASSLDRVGGKLFF
cdr3_nt: TGTGCCAGCAGCTTAGACAGGGTCGGCGGAAAACTGTTTTTT

cdr3_length: 13
j_call: TRBJ1-6
d_call: TRBD1
v_call: TRBV29-1
clone_size: once
cdr3_aa: CSVGGQRGSPLHF
cdr3_nt: TGCAGCGTTGGGGGACAGCGTGGTTCACCCCTCCACTTT

cdr3_length: 13
j_call: TRBJ2-5
d_call: TRBD2
v_call: TRBV13
clone_size: NA
cdr3_aa: CASSSQRGETQYF
cdr3_nt: TGTGCCAGCAGCTCACAGCGGGGAGAGACCCAGTACTTC

cdr3_length: 14
j_call: TRBJ1-2
d_call: NA
v_call: TRBV7-9
clone_size: NA
cdr3_aa: CASSHPRGNYGHTF
cdr3_nt: TGTGCCAGCAGTCATCCCCGTGGGAACTATGGCCACACCTTC

cdr3_length: 14
j_call: TRBJ2-5
d_call: NA
v_call: TRBV2
clone_size: once
cdr3_aa: CASSSSGAKETQYF
cdr3_nt: TGTGCCAGCAGTTCCTCCGGGGCCAAAGAGACCCAGTACTTC

cdr3_length: 12
j_call: TRBJ1-1
d_call: TRBD1
v_call: TRBV29-1
clone_size: NA
cdr3_aa: CSGQQGDTEAFF
cdr3_nt: TGCAGCGGCCAACAGGGGGACACTGAAGCTTTCTTT

cdr3_length: 14
j_call: TRBJ2-3
d_call: TRBD2
v_call: TRBV12-3/TRBV12-4
clone_size: NA
cdr3_aa: CASANLAGGDTQYF
cdr3_nt: TGTGCCAGCGCCAATCTAGCGGGGGGGGATACGCAGTATTTT

cdr3_length: 18
j_call: TRBJ2-3
d_call: TRBD2
v_call: TRBV14
clone_size: once
cdr3_aa: CASSQVVAGGRSTDTQYF
cdr3_nt: TGTGCCAGCAGCCAAGTTGTAGCGGGGGGGCGAAGCACAGATACGCAGTATTTT

cdr3_length: 16
j_call: TRBJ2-3
d_call: NA
v_call: TRBV4-1
clone_size: NA
cdr3_aa: CASSQVRGTKTPTQYF
cdr3_nt: TGCGCCAGCAGCCAAGTTAGGGGGACCAAGACCCCTACGCAGTATTTT

cdr3_length: 14
j_call: TRBJ2-3
d_call: NA
v_call: TRBV9
clone_size: NA
cdr3_aa: CASSDLKRGDTQYF
cdr3_nt: TGTGCCAGCAGCGACCTAAAAAGGGGAGATACGCAGTATTTT

cdr3_length: 17
j_call: TRBJ2-5
d_call: NA
v_call: TRBV14
clone_size: NA
cdr3_aa: CASSLSGPRQVQETQYF
cdr3_nt: TGTGCCAGCAGCCTCTCGGGGCCTCGACAGGTACAAGAGACCCAGTACTTC

cdr3_length: 18
j_call: TRBJ2-1
d_call: TRBD1
v_call: TRBV12-3/TRBV12-4
clone_size: NA
cdr3_aa: CASSYRGLSHRRDNEQFF
cdr3_nt: TGTGCCAGCAGCTACAGGGGGCTGTCGCACCGTCGTGACAATGAGCAGTTCTTC

cdr3_length: 15
j_call: TRBJ1-4
d_call: NA
v_call: TRBV21-1
clone_size: NA
cdr3_aa: CASSITPGKAKNCFF
cdr3_nt: NA

cdr3_length: 14
j_call: TRBJ2-2
d_call: TRBD1
v_call: TRBV12-3/TRBV12-4
clone_size: NA
cdr3_aa: CASSSTGMTGELFF
cdr3_nt: TGTGCCAGCAGTTCGACAGGGATGACGGGGGAGCTGTTTTTT

cdr3_length: 17
j_call: TRBJ1-2
d_call: NA
v_call: TRBV27
clone_size: NA
cdr3_aa: CASSSTSPLGGVYGYTF
cdr3_nt: TGTGCCAGCAGTTCCACCTCACCCCTCGGGGGAGTCTATGGCTACACCTTC